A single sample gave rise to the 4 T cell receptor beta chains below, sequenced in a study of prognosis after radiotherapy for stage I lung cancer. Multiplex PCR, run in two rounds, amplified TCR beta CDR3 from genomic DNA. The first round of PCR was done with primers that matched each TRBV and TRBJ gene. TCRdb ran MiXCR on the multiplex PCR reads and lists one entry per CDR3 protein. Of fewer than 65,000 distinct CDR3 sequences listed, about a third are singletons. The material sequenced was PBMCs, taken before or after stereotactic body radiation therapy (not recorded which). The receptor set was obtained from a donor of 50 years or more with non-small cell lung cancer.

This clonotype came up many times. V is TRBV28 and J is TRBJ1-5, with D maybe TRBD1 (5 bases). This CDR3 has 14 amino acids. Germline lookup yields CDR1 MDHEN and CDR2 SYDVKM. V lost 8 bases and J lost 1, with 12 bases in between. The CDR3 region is CASSRQSSNQPQHF. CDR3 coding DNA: TGTGCCAGCTCTAGACAGTCGAGCAATCAGCCCCAGCATTTT.

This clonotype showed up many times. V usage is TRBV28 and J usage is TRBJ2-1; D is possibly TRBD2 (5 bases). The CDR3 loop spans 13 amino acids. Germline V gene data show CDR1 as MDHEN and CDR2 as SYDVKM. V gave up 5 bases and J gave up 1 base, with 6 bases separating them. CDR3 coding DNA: TGTGCCAGCAGTGGCGGGTCCTACAATGAGCAGTTCTTC. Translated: CASSGGSYNEQFF.

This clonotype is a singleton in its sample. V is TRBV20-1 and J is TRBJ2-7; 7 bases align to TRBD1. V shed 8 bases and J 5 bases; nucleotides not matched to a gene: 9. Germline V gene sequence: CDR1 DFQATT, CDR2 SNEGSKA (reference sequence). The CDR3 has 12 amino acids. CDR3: CSIVTGRHEQYF. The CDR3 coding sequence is TGCAGTATCGTGACAGGGCGACACGAGCAGTACTTC.

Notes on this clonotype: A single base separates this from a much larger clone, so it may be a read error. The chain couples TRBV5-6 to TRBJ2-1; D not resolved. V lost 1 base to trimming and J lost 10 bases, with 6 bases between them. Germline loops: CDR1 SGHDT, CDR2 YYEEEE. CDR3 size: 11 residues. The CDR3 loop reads CASSLCGEQFF. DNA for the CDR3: TGTGCCAGCAGCTTGTGTGGGGAGCAGTTCTTC.